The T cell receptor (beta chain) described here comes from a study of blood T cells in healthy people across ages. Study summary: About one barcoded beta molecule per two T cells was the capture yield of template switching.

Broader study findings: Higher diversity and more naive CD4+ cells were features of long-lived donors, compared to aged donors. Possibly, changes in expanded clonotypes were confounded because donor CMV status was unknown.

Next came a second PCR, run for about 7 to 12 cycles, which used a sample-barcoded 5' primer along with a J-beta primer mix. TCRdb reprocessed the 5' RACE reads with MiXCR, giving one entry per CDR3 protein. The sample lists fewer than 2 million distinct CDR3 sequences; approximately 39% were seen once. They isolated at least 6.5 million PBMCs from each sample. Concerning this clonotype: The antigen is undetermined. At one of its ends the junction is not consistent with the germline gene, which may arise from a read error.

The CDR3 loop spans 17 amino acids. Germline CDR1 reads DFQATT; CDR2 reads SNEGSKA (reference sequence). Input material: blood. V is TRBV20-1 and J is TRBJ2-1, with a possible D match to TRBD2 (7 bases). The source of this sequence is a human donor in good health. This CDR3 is CSASGVGRGRHLNEQSF. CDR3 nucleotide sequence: TGCAGTGCTAGTGGGGTCGGGCGGGGGCGACACTTAAATGAGCAGTCCTTC.